This T cell receptor beta chain was found in a study of OX40 agonist ivuxolimab in advanced cancers. TCRdb keeps only in-frame clones here, not all; method: immunoSEQ multiplex PCR. The table shows tens of thousands of clones, with about 85% occurring only once. Overall study results and limits: With doses of 0.1-3.0 mg/kg, partial responders showed among the lowest clonal expansion.

This clone is a singleton in its sample. The antigen is unknown. Trimming took off 1 base at V and 3 bases at J, with 13 bases between the two ends. The CDR3 has 16 residues. Germline CDR1 reads LNHDA; CDR2 reads SQIVND (reference sequence). The sequencing used CD4+ or CD8+ T cells sorted from blood, collected in a trial of the OX40 agonist ivuxolimab. This TCR was recovered from an adult with an advanced solid tumor such as melanoma, head and neck, liver or kidney cancer. This chain joins TRBV19 and TRBJ1-5; D remains unclear. CDR3 sequence: CASSIAREGPNQPQHF. The CDR3 DNA reads as TGTGCCAGTAGTATAGCCCGGGAGGGCCCCAATCAGCCCCAGCATTTT.